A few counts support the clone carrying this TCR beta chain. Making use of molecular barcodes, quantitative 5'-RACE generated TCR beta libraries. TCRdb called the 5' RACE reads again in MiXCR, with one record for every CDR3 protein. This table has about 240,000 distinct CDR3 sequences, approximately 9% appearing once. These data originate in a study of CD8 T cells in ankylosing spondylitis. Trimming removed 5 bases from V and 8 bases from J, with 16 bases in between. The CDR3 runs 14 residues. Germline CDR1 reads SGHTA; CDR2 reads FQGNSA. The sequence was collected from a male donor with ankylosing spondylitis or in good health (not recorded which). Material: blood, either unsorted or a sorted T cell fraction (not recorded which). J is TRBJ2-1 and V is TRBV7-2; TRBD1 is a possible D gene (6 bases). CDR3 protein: CASSIDGGRYEQFF. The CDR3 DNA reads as TGTGCCAGCAGCATCGATGGGGGCCGCTATGAGCAGTTCTTC.